This T cell receptor (beta chain) was captured in a study of CD8 T cells in ankylosing spondylitis. Study-wide points: What appeared characteristic of ankylosing spondylitis blood was a TCR beta motif of about eight highly homologous variants. Before this, some motif variants had been reported in reactive arthritis synovial fluid and blood.

The CDR3 has 15 amino acids. The germline gives CDR1 MNHEY, CDR2 SVGEGT. The V gene lost 8 bases and the J gene lost 2 bases, with 16 bases spanning the gap. In regard to this clonotype: Its antigen is currently unknown.

Quantitative 5'-RACE was performed with molecular barcodes, and it yielded the TCR beta libraries. MiXCR was run by TCRdb on the 5' RACE reads, yielding one entry per CDR3 protein. Of 500,000 to 550,000 distinct CDR3 sequences listed, roughly 13% are singletons. Sequencing was done on a sample of blood, either unsorted or a sorted T cell fraction (not recorded which). The chain has TRBV6-2 or TRBV6-3 and TRBJ1-3; no clear D. The clonotype comes from a male donor with ankylosing spondylitis. The CDR3 DNA follows: TGTGCCAGCCGACCGAACCGTTTGACTGGAAACACCATATATTTT. As protein: CASRPNRLTGNTIYF.